The 32 T cell receptor beta chains listed next were all sequenced from one sample in a study of T cell responses to AZD1222 COVID-19 vaccine (dated by TCRdb to 2020 to 2023). This specimen's time point label, interpreted: baseline before first vaccination. The library was built by means of the immunoSEQ multiplex PCR assay. Sourced from immuneACCESS, this table was stored by TCRdb with only in-frame sequences that have V and J called. A share of the clones is absent; for the studies checked, an unresolved V gene accounts for under half, and the remainder has no known explanation. This sample is represented by 150,000 to 200,000 clones; around 94% of them were singletons. Together, the top ten hold approximately 0.6% of the sample. The sequences come from peripheral blood, collected on day 0 of AZD1222 vaccination. These receptors were collected from an adult in good health.

The rearrangement joins TRBV7-9 to TRBJ1-2; no reliable D call. V dropped 5 bases and J dropped 6 bases, with 10 bases sitting between them. This CDR3 has 12 amino acids. The germline CDR1 and CDR2 sequences are SEHNR and FQNEAQ (reference sequence). CDR3: CASSPDSHGYTF. The CDR3 region has the DNA TGTGCCAGCAGCCCGGACTCCCATGGCTACACCTTC.

The V call is TRBV4-2, the J call TRBJ2-1, with 10 positions matching TRBD1. CDR3 length equals 16 residues. Germline CDR1 is LGHNA and CDR2 is YNFKEQ. Trimming at V came to 3 bases and at J to 5 bases, leaving 7 bases not matched to a gene. CDR3 residues: CASSQVPGQGHNEQFF. The CDR3 DNA follows: TGTGCCAGCAGCCAGGTTCCGGGACAGGGGCACAATGAGCAGTTCTTC.

Concerning this clone: At the DNA level, this CDR3 is encoded by other sequences in the same sample as well. This chain joins TRBV2 and TRBJ1-5; 7 nucleotides match TRBD1. Per germline, CDR1 SNHLY and CDR2 FYNNEI. The CDR3 spans 14 residues. The V gene end was trimmed by 5 bases and the J gene end by 2 bases; junction bases not matched to a gene: 3. The CDR3 bases are TGTGCCAGCAGTAGGGGGCAGGGCAATCAGCCCCAGCATTTT. Residues: CASSRGQGNQPQHF.

V and J are TRBV6-5 and TRBJ2-2; D gene ambiguous. Trimming took off 1 base at V and 1 base at J, with 10 bases between the two ends. The CDR3 sequence is 16 residues long. Germline V gene lookup returns CDR1 MNHEY and CDR2 SVGAGI. The CDR3 coding sequence is TGTGCCAGCAGTTACTGGGTAGGAGAGAACACCGGGGAGCTGTTTTTT. The encoded protein is CASSYWVGENTGELFF.

This sequence joins TRBV25-1 and TRBJ1-1; D unclear. With 3 bases removed from V and 8 bases from J, the gap between germline ends came to 7 bases. Germline-derived CDR1 and CDR2 are MGHDK and SYGVNS. The CDR3 has 11 residues. In nucleotides, the CDR3 is TGTGCCAGCAGTGATTTAATAGAAGCTTTCTTT. It specifies CASSDLIEAFF.

V gene TRBV6-1 combines with J gene TRBJ2-1; 12 positions agree with TRBD2. V was pared by 2 bases and J by 8 bases, with 4 bases of the junction left unmatched. The CDR3 is 15 residues long. Germline assignment: CDR1 MNHNS and CDR2 SASEGT. The DNA for the CDR3 is TGTGCCAGCAGTGAAAAACTAGCGGGAGGCGATGAGCAGTTCTTC. Its translation is CASSEKLAGGDEQFF.

The chain uses TRBV4-1 and TRBJ2-1; D remains ambiguous. The CDR3 has 13 residues. V shed 0 bases and J shed 8 bases, with 8 bases lying between them. Germline CDR1 is MGHRA and CDR2 is YSYEKL. The CDR3 sequence is CASSQDPHYEQFF. CDR3 coding DNA: TGCGCCAGCAGCCAAGACCCCCACTATGAGCAGTTCTTC.

The gene calls are TRBV28 and TRBJ2-1; 15 positions match TRBD2. Losses at the gene ends were 7 bases for V and 4 bases for J; bases not matched to a gene: 11. This CDR3 contains 18 residues. CDR1 is MDHEN, CDR2 SYDVKM, per germline. For the CDR3, the DNA is TGTGCCAGCAAGCAGACCGGGACTAGCGGGAGGAATTACAATGAGCAGTTCTTC. This sequence encodes CASKQTGTSGRNYNEQFF. The full variable domain, its missing parts supplied by reference TRBV28 and TRBJ2-1, is DVKVTQSSRYLVKRTGEKVFLECVQDMDHENMFWYRQDPGLGLRLIYFSYDVKMKEKGDIPEGYSVSREKKERFSLILESASTNQTSMYLCASKQTGTSGRNYNEQFFGPGTRLTVL.

The chain joins TRBV28 to TRBJ1-2; a possible D gene is TRBD1 (5 bases). CDR1 is MDHEN and CDR2 is SYDVKM in the germline V gene. Deletions cut 4 bases from V and 4 bases from J, with 10 bases between. CDR3 size: 13 residues. The CDR3 DNA reads as TGTGCCAGCAGTTCCTCCGGGGCCTATGGCTACACCTTC. Amino acid sequence: CASSSSGAYGYTF.

The gene calls are TRBV5-4 and TRBJ1-4; TRBD1 might be the D (6 bases). The CDR3 extends over 15 amino acids. Germline CDR1 SGHNT, CDR2 YYREEE (reference sequence). With 4 bases removed from V and 10 bases from J, the gap between germline ends came to 20 bases. The CDR3 region is CASSRSQGPGGKLFF. The CDR3 bases are TGTGCCAGCAGCCGGTCACAGGGCCCAGGTGGAAAACTGTTTTTT.

The V call is TRBV24-1, the J call TRBJ2-2; D perhaps matches TRBD1 (7 bases). This CDR3 has 16 amino acids. V lost 3 bases, J lost 6 bases, and 16 bases lay in between. The germline V gene has CDR1 KGHDR and CDR2 SFDVKD. This chain's CDR3 is CATSDPRAGGSGELFF. The CDR3 DNA sequence: TGTGCCACCAGTGATCCGCGGGCAGGGGGGTCCGGGGAGCTGTTTTTT.

This clone appeared a single time. This rearrangement joins TRBV4-1 to TRBJ1-5; D is ambiguous. The CDR3 length is 14 residues. V gave up 1 base and J gave up 3 bases, with 7 bases separating them. Germline V lookup: CDR1 MGHRA, CDR2 YSYEKL. In DNA form, the CDR3 reads TGCGCCAGCAGCCAAGGAGACTACAATCAGCCCCAGCATTTT. This sequence encodes CASSQGDYNQPQHF.

The chain recombines TRBV7-9 with TRBJ1-1; no clear D. Trimming took off 1 base at V and 1 base at J, with 4 bases between the two ends. The germline CDR1 and CDR2 sequences are SEHNR and FQNEAQ (reference sequence). There are 13 residues in the CDR3. The CDR3 nucleotides are TGTGCCAGCAGCTTAGAACAGAACACTGAAGCTTTCTTT. The encoded protein is CASSLEQNTEAFF.

The chain is built from TRBV25-1 and TRBJ1-2; 7 bases line up with TRBD1. The CDR3 has 17 amino acids. Germline-derived CDR1 and CDR2 are MGHDK and SYGVNS. V lost 3 bases and J lost 1; bases outside the gene matches: 11. The CDR3 DNA is TGTGCCAGCAGTGATGTGGGGGGGACAGCACTTAACTATGGCTACACCTTC. Its protein is CASSDVGGTALNYGYTF.

This sequence joins TRBV28 and TRBJ1-5; tentative D call: TRBD1 (6 bases). Germline V lookup: CDR1 MDHEN, CDR2 SYDVKM. V lost 3 bases and J 3 bases, leaving 12 bases between the germline ends. The CDR3 runs to 15 residues. CDR3 region: CASSFPRGLNQPQHF. The CDR3 coding sequence is TGTGCCAGCAGTTTCCCCCGGGGGCTCAATCAGCCCCAGCATTTT.

The chain employs TRBV6-2 or TRBV6-3 and TRBJ1-1; no clear D. Germline V gene sequence: CDR1 MNHEY, CDR2 SVGEGT. Trimming pared 6 bases from V and 1 base from J, leaving 15 bases between. This CDR3 comprises 15 residues. CDR3: CASSVWSGGNTEAFF. As DNA, the CDR3 is TGTGCCAGCAGCGTTTGGTCCGGAGGGAACACTGAAGCTTTCTTT.

The genes are TRBV30 and TRBJ2-1, with 9 bases identical to TRBD2. This CDR3 has 13 amino acids. The V gene's germline CDR1 is GTSNPN and CDR2 SVGIG (reference sequence). J lost 10 bases, V lost 4 bases, and 8 bases had no gene match. In DNA, the CDR3 is TGTGCCTGGAACAGCCTAGCGGGAAAAGAGCAGTTCTTC. Translation: CAWNSLAGKEQFF. Supplemented by reference TRBV30 and TRBJ2-1, the full variable domain reads SQTIHQWPATLVQPVGSPLSLECTVEGTSNPNLYWYRQAAGRGLQLLFYSVGIGQISSEVPQNLSASRPQDRQFILSSKKLLLSDSGFYLCAWNSLAGKEQFFGPGTRLTVL.

The gene calls are TRBV4-1 and TRBJ1-5; 11 bases agree with TRBD1. V gave up 4 bases and J gave up 4 bases; unmatched junction bases: 0. The CDR3 covers 14 residues. Germline CDR1 MGHRA, CDR2 YSYEKL. The CDR3 DNA reads as TGCGCCAGCAGCCGGGACAGGGGGAATCAGCCCCAGCATTTT. Its protein is CASSRDRGNQPQHF.

A remark on this clone: A read error may account for a junction end that differs from germline. This chain uses TRBV11-2 with TRBJ1-2; tentatively, D is TRBD1 (5 bases). The germline V gene has CDR1 SGHAT and CDR2 FQNNGV. This CDR3 has 13 amino acids. The CDR3 sequence is CASSLAYDSSWDF. CDR3 nucleotide sequence: TGTGCCAGCAGCTTAGCATATGACAGTTCCTGGGACTTC.

CDR3 in DNA: TGTGCCAGCAGCTTGGGAAGTGTAGCCACAGATACGCAGTATTTT. It yields the protein CASSLGSVATDTQYF. V and J are TRBV5-4 and TRBJ2-3; D unresolved. The germline V gene encodes CDR1 SGHNT and CDR2 YYREEE (reference sequence). The V gene lost 0 bases and the J gene lost 2 bases, with 10 bases spanning the gap. There are 15 residues in the CDR3. The whole variable domain, filled in from reference TRBV5-4 and TRBJ2-3, reads ETGVTQSPTHLIKTRGQQVTLRCSSQSGHNTVSWYQQALGQGPQFIFQYYREEENGRGNFPPRFSGLQFPNYSSELNVNALELDDSALYLCASSLGSVATDTQYFGPGTRLTVL.

V and J are TRBV6-1 and TRBJ1-5; D is uncertain. The CDR3 spans 14 residues. Germline V gives CDR1 MNHNS, CDR2 SASEGT. Trimming cost V 5 bases and J 1 base, with 9 bases left between them. The DNA of the CDR3 is TGTGCCAGCAGTTTTACGGGGAGCAATCAGCCCCAGCATTTT. This sequence encodes CASSFTGSNQPQHF.

The genes are TRBV29-1 and TRBJ1-1; D is unclear. The V end lost 7 bases, the J end lost 6 bases, and 12 bases lay between the germline ends. CDR1 SQVTM and CDR2 ANQGSEA come from the germline V gene. The CDR3 totals 11 residues. The CDR3, as DNA: TGCAGCGGGAGTCGCGGCCCTGAAGCTTTCTTT. It translates to CSGSRGPEAFF.

CDR3 sequence reads: CASSFGEQGSPLHF. The CDR3 DNA is TGTGCCAGCAGCTTCGGGGAGCAAGGTTCACCCCTCCACTTT. The chain carries TRBV7-3 and TRBJ1-6; no clear D. Germline lookup yields CDR1 SGHTA and CDR2 FQGTGA. The germline V and J ends were trimmed by 3 bases and 9 bases, with 12 bases remaining between them. CDR3 length: 14 residues.

V usage is TRBV20-1 and J usage is TRBJ2-7, with D hard to call. Germline V CDR1 and CDR2: DFQATT, SNEGSKA (reference sequence). Deletions cut 3 bases from V and 2 bases from J, with 17 bases between. This CDR3 is built from 15 residues. The CDR3: CSASVLLAKAYEQYF. CDR3 sequence (DNA): TGCAGTGCTAGTGTTCTTCTTGCGAAGGCCTACGAGCAGTACTTC.

The J gene is TRBJ1-6, the V gene TRBV5-1; D gene unclear. V dropped 0 bases and J dropped 3 bases, with 10 bases sitting between them. This CDR3 region has 16 residues. Germline values: CDR1 SGHRS, CDR2 YFSETQ. CDR3 region: CASSLAGRIYNSPLHF. CDR3 coding DNA: TGCGCCAGCAGCTTGGCAGGCCGAATCTATAATTCACCCCTCCACTTT.

The chain joins TRBV7-9 to TRBJ2-7; D is possibly TRBD2 (5 bases). Germline CDR1 reads SEHNR; CDR2 reads FQNEAQ (reference sequence). V dropped 8 bases and J dropped 3 bases, with 11 bases sitting between them. This CDR3 is 12 amino acids long. CDR3 coding DNA: TGTGCCAGCCAAAGAGGGAACTACGAGCAGTACTTC. It is translated as CASQRGNYEQYF.

The CDR3 spells CASSLGWTAVNSPLHF. In DNA, the CDR3 is TGCGCCAGCAGCTTGGGCTGGACAGCCGTTAATTCACCCCTCCACTTT. J is TRBJ1-6 and V is TRBV5-1; D perhaps matches TRBD1 (6 bases). Germline CDR1 is SGHRS and CDR2 is YFSETQ. Trimming took off 0 bases at V and 6 bases at J, with 13 bases between the two ends. This CDR3 comprises 16 residues.

This clone occurred once. The chain is built from TRBV30 and TRBJ1-5; 7 bases line up with TRBD1. The CDR3 has 14 residues. Germline-derived CDR1 and CDR2 are GTSNPN and SVGIG (reference sequence). V lost 3 bases, J lost 5 bases, and 7 bases stayed unmatched. CDR3 in DNA: TGTGCCTGGAGCTTGACAGGGAATGATCAGCCCCAGCATTTT. Translated, it gives CAWSLTGNDQPQHF.

The CDR3 DNA follows: TGTGCCAGCAAGCACCAGGCGGGAGGGCCTAGTGGGGAGCTGTTTTTT. Its translation is CASKHQAGGPSGELFF. The chain recombines TRBV5-4 with TRBJ2-2; TRBD2 matches 9 bases. Germline CDR1 reads SGHNT; CDR2 reads YYREEE (reference sequence). Trimming took 6 bases from V and 8 from J; bases not matched to a gene: 14. The CDR3 covers 16 residues.

The chain uses TRBV6-5 and TRBJ2-3, with D perhaps matching TRBD1 or TRBD2 (5 bases each). Germline-derived CDR1 and CDR2 are MNHEY and SVGAGI. The CDR3 is made up of 15 amino acids. Trimming took 4 bases from V and 2 from J, leaving 13 bases between them. DNA for the CDR3: TGTGCCAGCAGTTCCGGGACCCACAACACAGATACGCAGTATTTT. Its translation: CASSSGTHNTDTQYF.

This clone showed up just once. The chain carries TRBV9 and TRBJ2-1, with 8 bases fitting TRBD1. The length of the CDR3 is 15 residues. The germline CDR1 and CDR2 sequences are SGDLS and YYNGEE. After removal of 4 bases from V and 5 bases from J, the junction contained 8 bases not matched to a gene. CDR3 sequence (DNA): TGTGCCAGCAGCACCTCCGGGACAGGCAACAATGAGCAGTTCTTC. Translating gives CASSTSGTGNNEQFF.

The V and J genes are TRBV7-2 and TRBJ1-6; D is unclear. Germline CDR1 reads SGHTA; CDR2 reads FQGNSA. Trimming pared 5 bases from V and 7 bases from J, leaving 21 bases between. This CDR3 region has 17 residues. The CDR3 DNA sequence: TGTGCCAGCAGCCTGCTGCCCATAGGGCTAAGAAATTCACCCCTCCACTTT. Translating gives CASSLLPIGLRNSPLHF. The full variable domain, with the rest looked up from reference TRBV7-2 and TRBJ1-6, is GAGVSQSPSNKVTEKGKDVELRCDPISGHTALYWYRQSLGQGLEFLIYFQGNSAPDKSGLPSDRFSAERTGGSVSTLTIQRTQQEDSAVYLCASSLLPIGLRNSPLHFGNGTRLTVT.